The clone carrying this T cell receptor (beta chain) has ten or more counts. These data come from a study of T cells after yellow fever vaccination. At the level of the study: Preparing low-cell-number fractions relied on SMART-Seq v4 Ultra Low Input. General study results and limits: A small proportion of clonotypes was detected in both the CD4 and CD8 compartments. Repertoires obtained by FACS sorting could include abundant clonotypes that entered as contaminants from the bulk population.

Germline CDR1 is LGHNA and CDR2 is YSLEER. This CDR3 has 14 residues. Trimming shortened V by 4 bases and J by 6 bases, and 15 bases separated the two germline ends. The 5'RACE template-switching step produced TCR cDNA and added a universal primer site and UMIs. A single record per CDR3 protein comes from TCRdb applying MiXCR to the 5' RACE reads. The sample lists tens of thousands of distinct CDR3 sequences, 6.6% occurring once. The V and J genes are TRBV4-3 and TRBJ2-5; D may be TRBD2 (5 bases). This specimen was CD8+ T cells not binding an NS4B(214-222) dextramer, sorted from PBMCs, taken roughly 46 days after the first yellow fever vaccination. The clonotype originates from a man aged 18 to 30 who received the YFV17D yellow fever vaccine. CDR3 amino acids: CASSRGLGIQTQYF. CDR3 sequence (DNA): TGCGCCAGCAGCCGAGGACTGGGGATCCAGACCCAGTACTTC.